This T cell receptor (beta chain) was profiled in a study of blood T cell repertoires in COVID-19. Study overall: PBMCs, B-cell-depleted T cells, or T cells provided the cDNA or gDNA that made up the material.

The assay was immunoSEQ multiplex PCR, and TCRdb's table has in-frame clones only and misses some. The table includes roughly 180,000 clones, about 85% detected once. This clone was seen a single time. The source material was peripheral blood. The TCR sequence derives from a woman in her forties or fifties with COVID-19, enrolled during active disease.

CDR3 protein: CASSPSGGKLDEQFF. CDR3 sequence (DNA): TGTGCCAGCAGCCCCTCGGGGGGGAAGTTGGATGAGCAGTTCTTC. This chain connects TRBV7-6 to TRBJ2-1; TRBD2 matches 8 bases. From germline, CDR1 is SGHVS and CDR2 FNYEAQ. Unmatched junction bases numbered 11, after V lost 5 bases and J lost 8 bases. There are 15 residues in the CDR3.